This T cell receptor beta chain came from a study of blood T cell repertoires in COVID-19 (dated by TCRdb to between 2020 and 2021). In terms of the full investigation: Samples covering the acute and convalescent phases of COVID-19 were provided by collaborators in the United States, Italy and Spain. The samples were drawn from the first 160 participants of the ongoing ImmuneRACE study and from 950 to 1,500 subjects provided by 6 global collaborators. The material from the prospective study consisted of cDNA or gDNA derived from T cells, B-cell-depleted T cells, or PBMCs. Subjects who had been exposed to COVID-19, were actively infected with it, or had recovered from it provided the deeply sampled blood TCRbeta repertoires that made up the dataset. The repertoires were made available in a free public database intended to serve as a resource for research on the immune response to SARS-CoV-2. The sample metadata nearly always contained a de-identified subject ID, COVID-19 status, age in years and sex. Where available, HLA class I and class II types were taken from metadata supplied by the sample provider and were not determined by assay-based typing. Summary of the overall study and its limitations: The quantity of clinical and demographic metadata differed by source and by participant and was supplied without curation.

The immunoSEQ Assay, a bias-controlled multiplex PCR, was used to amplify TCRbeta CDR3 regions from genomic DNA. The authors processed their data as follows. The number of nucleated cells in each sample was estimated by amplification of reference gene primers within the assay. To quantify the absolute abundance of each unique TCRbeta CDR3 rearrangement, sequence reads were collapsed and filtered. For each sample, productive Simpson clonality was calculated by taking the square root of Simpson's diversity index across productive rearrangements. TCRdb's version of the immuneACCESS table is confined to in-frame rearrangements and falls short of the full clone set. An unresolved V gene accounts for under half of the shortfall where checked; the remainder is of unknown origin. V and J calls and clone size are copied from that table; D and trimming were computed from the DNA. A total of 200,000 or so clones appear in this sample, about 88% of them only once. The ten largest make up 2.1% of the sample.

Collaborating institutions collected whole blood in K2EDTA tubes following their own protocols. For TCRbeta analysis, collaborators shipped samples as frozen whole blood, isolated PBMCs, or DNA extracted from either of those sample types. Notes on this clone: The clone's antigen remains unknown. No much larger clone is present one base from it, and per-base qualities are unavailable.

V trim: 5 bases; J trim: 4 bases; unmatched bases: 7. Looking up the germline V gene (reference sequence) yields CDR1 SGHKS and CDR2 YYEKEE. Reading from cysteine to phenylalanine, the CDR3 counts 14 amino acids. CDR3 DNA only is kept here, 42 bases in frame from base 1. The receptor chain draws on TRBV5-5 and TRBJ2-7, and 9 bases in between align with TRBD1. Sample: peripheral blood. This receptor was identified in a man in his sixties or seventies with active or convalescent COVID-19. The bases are TGTGCCAGCAGACAGGGGGCGCGACCTTACGAGCAGTACTTC. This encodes CASRQGARPYEQYF.